The clone carrying this T cell receptor (beta chain) was seen just once. Its target is not known. Clones were sequenced by immunoSEQ multiplex PCR, and TCRdb holds only the in-frame ones, with some missing. This table has approximately 140,000 clones, around 93% appearing once. The CDR3 runs 14 residues. The germline CDR1 and CDR2 sequences are SGHRS and YFSETQ. With 0 bases removed from V and 2 bases from J, the gap between germline ends came to 6 bases. This entry is derived from a study of T cell responses to AZD1222 COVID-19 vaccine. About the research overall: Pooled together were second doses at about 4 or about 12 weeks.

Study-wide results and limits: Donors skewed white British and female; clonal diversity was possibly underestimated. No day 14 peak samples; only post-peak repertoires were characterized.

Sequencing used peripheral blood, obtained on day 0 of AZD1222 vaccination. This TCR derives from an adult in good health. The chain employs TRBV5-1 and TRBJ1-3; D unclear. The CDR3 DNA follows: TGCGCCAGCAGCTTGGGCTCGGCTGGAAACACCATATATTTT. Translation: CASSLGSAGNTIYF.